This T cell receptor beta chain was recorded in a study of blood T cell repertoires in COVID-19. Whole-study context: Samples came from the United States, Italy and Spain, spanning acute and convalescent COVID-19. T cells, B-cell-depleted T cells, or PBMCs provided the cDNA or gDNA that served as material.

Germline V lookup: CDR1 SGHTA, CDR2 FQGTGA. Trimming removed 4 bases at V and 7 bases at J, with 10 bases between. The length of the CDR3 is 12 residues. This clone was seen only once. In the study's own analysis: Nucleated cell number was recorded as an estimate derived from reference gene primer amplification. Sequenced by immunoSEQ multiplex PCR; TCRdb stores in-frame clones only, minus some. The V and J calls and the clone size are those of that table, but D and trimming were determined from the DNA. The data hold under 200,000 clones, with approximately 80% observed a single time. This rearrangement joins TRBV7-3 to TRBJ2-5, with D possibly being TRBD2 (6 bases). The clonotype originates from a woman older than 75 with active or convalescent COVID-19. Material: peripheral blood. This CDR3 reads CASSSGLGTQYF. The CDR3 DNA follows: TGTGCCAGCAGCTCGGGACTGGGGACCCAGTACTTC.